The clone carrying this T cell receptor beta chain has just one count. Here immunoSEQ multiplex PCR was the method, and the copy in TCRdb shows in-frame clones only, minus some. Found here are under 90,000 clones, approximately 80% of them singletons; the top ten hold over 1.3%. The sample belongs to a study of OX40 agonist ivuxolimab in advanced cancers. Turning to the study itself: Prior anti-PD-1, anti-PD-L1 or anti-CTLA-4 therapy did not bar entry, and about 40% had some.

The germline gives CDR1 SGHRS, CDR2 YFSETQ. The trim removed 4 bases at V and 5 bases at J, leaving 13 bases unmatched. CDR3 size: 17 residues. The receptor was derived from an adult with an advanced solid tumor such as melanoma, head and neck, liver or kidney cancer. This chain links TRBV5-1 with TRBJ1-5, with 9 bases lining up with TRBD1. This sample comprised CD4+ or CD8+ T cells sorted from blood, obtained in a trial of the OX40 agonist ivuxolimab. The CDR3, as DNA: TGCGCCAGCAGCCCCGGACAGGGGAGGAGGGAAGATCAGCCCCAGCATTTT. Translating gives CASSPGQGRREDQPQHF.